The 27 T cell receptor beta chains reported below all come from one sample, sequenced in a study of glioma-infiltrating T cells. The iRepertoire nested amplicon-rescue multiplex PCR amplified TCR alpha and beta CDR3s from RNA. TCRdb ran MiXCR on the multiplex PCR reads and lists one entry per CDR3 protein. The sample shows fewer than 250,000 distinct CDR3 sequences, 32% of them seen only once. The sequencing sample was made of glioma tissue, nonneoplastic brain tissue, or PBMCs (not recorded which). These receptors were taken from a human donor with low-grade glioma or glioblastoma, undergoing nonglioma brain surgery, or in good health (not recorded which).

This chain connects TRBV7-2 to TRBJ2-2, with D maybe TRBD2 (5 bases). The CDR3 runs 15 residues. CDR1 is SGHTA, CDR2 FQGNSA, per germline. V was clipped by 3 bases and J by 0 bases, with 8 bases between them. The CDR3 here is CASSFAGTNTGELFF. The CDR3 DNA follows: TGTGCCAGCAGCTTCGCCGGGACGAACACCGGGGAGCTGTTTTTT.

In this sample, this clonotype turned up many times. The CDR3 loop reads CASSWGTGDYYEQYF. CDR3 nucleotides: TGTGCCAGCAGCTGGGGGACAGGCGATTACTACGAGCAGTACTTC. The genes are TRBV7-6 and TRBJ2-7; 8 bases are shared with TRBD1. Trimming removed 4 bases from V and 3 bases from J; junction bases left unmatched: 8. CDR1 SGHVS and CDR2 FNYEAQ come from the germline V gene. This CDR3 has 15 residues.

This clonotype was seen a handful of times. The gene calls are TRBV4-1 and TRBJ2-7; 10 bases fit TRBD1. The CDR3 loop spans 16 amino acids. The V segment lost 4 bases and the J segment 2 bases; nucleotides outside the gene matches: 8. CDR1 is MGHRA and CDR2 is YSYEKL in the germline V gene. The CDR3: CASSPRQGASPYEQYF. Here the CDR3 DNA reads TGCGCCAGCAGCCCACGACAGGGGGCGAGCCCCTACGAGCAGTACTTC.

This clonotype was seen only a few times. The junction departs from the called germline gene at one end, perhaps through a read error. The rearrangement joins TRBV7-3 to TRBJ2-1; TRBD2 matches at 14 bases. Germline V CDR1 and CDR2: SGHTA, FQGTGA. This CDR3 is 15 amino acids long. CDR3 region: CASSRLAGGRNEQLF. The CDR3 coding sequence is TGTGCCAGCAGCCGACTAGCGGGAGGGCGAAATGAGCAGCTCTTC. The complete variable domain, with remaining parts taken from reference TRBV7-3 and TRBJ2-1, reads GAGVSQTPSNKVTEKGKYVELRCDPISGHTALYWYRQSLGQGPEFLIYFQGTGAADDSGLPNDRFFAVRPEGSVSTLKIQRTERGDSAVYLCASSRLAGGRNEQLFGPGTRLTVL.

The chain links TRBV12-3 or TRBV12-4 to TRBJ2-7, with D tentatively TRBD2 (5 bases). V lost 3 bases to trimming and J lost 5 bases, with 17 bases between them. The CDR3 is made up of 15 amino acids. The CDR3 here is CASSFGLSGSDEQYF. CDR3 DNA: TGTGCCAGCAGTTTTGGCCTGAGCGGATCGGACGAGCAGTACTTC.

Written as DNA, the CDR3 is TGTGCCAGCAGCCAAGACAGCGGTAGGTCCTACGAGCAGTACTTC. As protein: CASSQDSGRSYEQYF. The chain recombines TRBV4-2 with TRBJ2-7; D may be TRBD2 (5 bases). The CDR3 length is 15 residues. Germline CDR1 and CDR2: LGHNA and YNFKEQ. Trimming removed 0 bases at V and 1 base at J, with 10 bases between.

At least ten counts were recorded for this clonotype. The chain uses TRBV7-2 and TRBJ2-7, with a possible D match to TRBD2 (5 bases). V lost 2 bases and J 5 bases, leaving 16 bases between the germline ends. The germline V gene encodes CDR1 SGHTA and CDR2 FQGNSA. The CDR3 runs to 15 residues. DNA for the CDR3: TGTGCCAGCAGCTTACTAGCTTTCCAACTGGACGAGCAGTACTTC. Its translation is CASSLLAFQLDEQYF.

As regards this clonotype: Just one base apart from a much larger clone, this may be a read error. CDR3 residues: CASRQGITTTVYGYTF. Written as DNA, the CDR3 is TGCGCCAGCAGACAAGGGATAACGACAACCGTTTATGGCTACACCTTC. The chain has TRBV4-1 and TRBJ1-2; no clear D. Germline values: CDR1 MGHRA, CDR2 YSYEKL. The CDR3 sequence is 16 residues long.

The DNA for the CDR3 is TGTGCCAGCTCATCGGCGGGACAGACACAAGAGACCCAGTTCTTC. Protein sequence: CASSSAGQTQETQFF. The rearrangement joins TRBV18 to TRBJ2-1; possibly TRBD1 for D (7 bases). This CDR3 has 15 amino acids. Trimming cost V 5 bases and J 13 bases, with 24 bases left between them. The V gene's germline CDR1 is KGHSH and CDR2 LQKENI.

This clonotype was found many times. V usage is TRBV20-1 and J usage is TRBJ2-5; 7 nucleotides align to TRBD1. This CDR3 contains 12 residues. V gave up 3 bases and J gave up 2 bases; unmatched junction bases: 0. Germline-derived CDR1 and CDR2 are DFQATT and SNEGSKA (reference sequence). In nucleotides, the CDR3 is TGCAGTGCTAGCAGGGGGCAAGAGACCCAGTACTTC. Translating gives CSASRGQETQYF.

V gene TRBV19 combines with J gene TRBJ2-7; 9 bases are a match to TRBD2. Germline V gives CDR1 LNHDA, CDR2 SQIVND (reference sequence). The CDR3 is 14 residues long. The CDR3 DNA reads as TGTGGCTCGACCAGGACTAGCGACTCCTACGAGCAGTACTTC. Protein product: CGSTRTSDSYEQYF. Complete variable domain (other parts from reference TRBV19 and TRBJ2-7): DGGITQSPKYLFRKEGQNVTLSCEQNLNHDAMYWYRQDPGQGLRLIYYSQIVNDFQKGDIAEGYSVSREKKESFPLTVTSAQKNPTAFYLCGSTRTSDSYEQYFGPGTRLTVT.

This clonotype was observed a single time. The chain links TRBV9 to TRBJ2-7; D call uncertain. The V and J ends lost 3 bases and 1 base respectively, with 8 bases between them. This CDR3 has 13 amino acids. Germline lookup yields CDR1 SGDLS and CDR2 YYNGEE. For the CDR3, the DNA is TGTGCCAGCAGCGACGGCAGATCCTACGAGCAGTACTTC. Translating gives CASSDGRSYEQYF.

Regarding this clonotype: A read error may be the cause here, since a much bigger clone is one base away. The rearrangement joins TRBV10-3 to TRBJ2-1, with 7 bases lining up with TRBD1. Per germline, CDR1 ENHRY and CDR2 SYGVKD. This CDR3 region has 14 residues. The V and J ends lost 6 bases and 9 bases, in that order; junction bases with no gene match: 11. The CDR3, as DNA: TGTGCCATCAGCCCGGGACAGTGGTACGGTGAGCAGTTCTTC. Encoded protein: CAISPGQWYGEQFF.

This clonotype was observed many times. The V call is TRBV2, the J call TRBJ2-7; D unclear. With 8 bases removed from V and 3 bases from J, the gap between germline ends came to 5 bases. Germline CDR1 and CDR2: SNHLY and FYNNEI. The CDR3 runs to 10 residues. CDR3 DNA: TGTGCCAGCCGAGACTACGAGCAGTACTTC. Translation gives CASRDYEQYF.

In its sample, this clonotype was seen many times. This rearrangement joins TRBV15 to TRBJ2-2; D is possibly TRBD2 (5 bases). The germline V gene has CDR1 LNHNV and CDR2 YYDKDF (reference sequence). Trimming took 5 bases from V and 4 from J, leaving 17 bases between them. The CDR3 length is 16 residues. The CDR3 loop is CATSPLGGGRTGELFF. The DNA for the CDR3 is TGTGCCACCAGCCCCCTAGGAGGCGGACGCACCGGGGAGCTGTTTTTT.

This clonotype came up many times. V is TRBV27 and J is TRBJ2-7, with D tentatively TRBD1 (6 bases). V was pared by 5 bases and J by 4 bases, with 21 bases between. The CDR3 covers 16 residues. Germline V lookup: CDR1 MNHEY, CDR2 SMNVEV (reference sequence). CDR3 DNA sequence: TGTGCCAGCAGTATAGGGACATTCGGACAGACGTACGAGCAGTACTTC. The encoded protein is CASSIGTFGQTYEQYF.

At least ten counts were recorded for this clonotype. CDR3 region: CASSLGGDSRTDTQYF. The CDR3 nucleotides are TGTGCCAGCAGCTTAGGGGGCGACTCACGCACAGATACGCAGTATTTT. V usage is TRBV7-2 and J usage is TRBJ2-3; tentatively, D is TRBD1 (5 bases). V was pared by 1 base and J by 1 base, with 12 bases between. This CDR3 region has 16 residues. Germline V gives CDR1 SGHTA, CDR2 FQGNSA.

This clonotype came up many times. The V and J genes are TRBV25-1 and TRBJ2-1, with 7 bases aligning to TRBD2. Germline CDR1 MGHDK, CDR2 SYGVNS. V shed 1 base, J shed 7 bases, and the junction held 10 bases outside the gene matches. The CDR3 has 16 amino acids. CDR3 residues: CASSESLGGVGNEQFF. The CDR3 DNA sequence: TGTGCCAGCAGTGAATCGCTGGGGGGGGTTGGGAATGAGCAGTTCTTC.

V gene TRBV28 combines with J gene TRBJ2-3; D is uncertain. Germline V gives CDR1 MDHEN, CDR2 SYDVKM. The CDR3 loop spans 13 amino acids. Trimming pared 5 bases from V and 3 bases from J, leaving 9 bases between. This CDR3 is CASSQVGTDTQYF. CDR3 nucleotides: TGTGCCAGCAGTCAAGTAGGGACAGATACGCAGTATTTT.

In regard to this clonotype: Just one base apart from a much larger clone, this may be a read error. The chain carries TRBV4-2 and TRBJ1-2, with 10 bases fitting TRBD1. Germline V gene sequence: CDR1 LGHNA, CDR2 YNFKEQ. CDR3 length equals 14 residues. CDR3 nucleotides: TGTGCCAGCAGCCAAGAAGGGACAGGGGAAGGCTGCACCTTC. Translating it yields CASSQEGTGEGCTF.

This clonotype showed up many times. The chain carries TRBV6-2 or TRBV6-3 and TRBJ2-7; 7 bases are shared with TRBD1. V was clipped by 2 bases and J by 3 bases; unmatched bases: 10. The CDR3 is 16 residues long. Per germline, CDR1 MNHEY and CDR2 SVGEGT. The chain's CDR3 is CASSYLPERGLYEQYF. For the CDR3, the DNA is TGTGCCAGCAGTTACCTCCCCGAAAGGGGGCTCTACGAGCAGTACTTC.

The V call is TRBV6-2 or TRBV6-3, the J call TRBJ2-1, with 10 bases fitting TRBD1. V dropped 6 bases and J dropped 7; count of bases not matched to a gene: 9. Germline V gene sequence: CDR1 MNHEY, CDR2 SVGEGT. The CDR3 runs to 15 residues. The CDR3 nucleotides read TGTGCCAGCAGGGCACCGGGACAGGGGAATAATGAGCAGTTCTTC. Translated: CASRAPGQGNNEQFF.

The V call is TRBV14, the J call TRBJ2-1, with TRBD2 identical over 10 bases. This CDR3 has 14 residues. Germline trimming cut 4 bases from V and 6 bases from J; bases unmatched to any gene: 3. From germline, CDR1 is SGHDN and CDR2 FVKESK. CDR3 coding DNA: TGTGCCAGCAGCCCCCGGACTAGCGGCAATGAGCAGTTCTTC. It yields the protein CASSPRTSGNEQFF.

For this clonotype: A single base separates this from a much larger clone, so it may be a read error. The chain uses TRBV4-2 and TRBJ1-4; weak D call: TRBD1 (5 bases). Trimming shortened V by 0 bases and J by 7 bases, and 15 bases separated the two germline ends. This CDR3 spans 16 amino acids. In germline, CDR1 is LGHNA, CDR2 YNFKEQ. CDR3 in DNA: TGTGCCAGCAGCCAAGAATGGAGGACAAGGGTTGAAAAACTGTTTTTT. Residues: CASSQEWRTRVEKLFF.

This clonotype was counted many times. The chain combines TRBV20-1 with TRBJ1-2; TRBD1 matches 10 bases. This CDR3 has 15 residues. Trimming at V came to 2 bases and at J to 4 bases, leaving 7 bases not matched to a gene. The V gene's germline CDR1 is DFQATT and CDR2 SNEGSKA (reference sequence). The CDR3 DNA reads as TGCAGTGCTAGAAGCCAAGGACAGGGGGTCTATGGCTACACCTTC. Its translation is CSARSQGQGVYGYTF.

This clonotype appeared many times. V and J are TRBV7-9 and TRBJ1-1, with a weak D call TRBD1 (5 bases). The CDR3 covers 14 residues. The germline V and J ends were trimmed by 3 bases and 10 bases, with 18 bases remaining between them. Germline lookup yields CDR1 SEHNR and CDR2 FQNEAQ (reference sequence). The CDR3: CASSFSGGVPGAFF. The CDR3 DNA sequence: TGTGCCAGCAGCTTTAGCGGGGGGGTGCCAGGAGCTTTCTTT.

V gene TRBV6-1 combines with J gene TRBJ1-1; weak D call: TRBD1 (5 bases). Germline lookup yields CDR1 MNHNS and CDR2 SASEGT. V was pared by 5 bases and J by 6 bases, with 25 bases between. This CDR3 has 17 amino acids. The CDR3 bases are TGTGCCAGCAGTCCAGCGGGAGGGGCAGGCATCGTCGCTGAAGCTTTCTTT. Translation gives CASSPAGGAGIVAEAFF.